The next 15 T cell receptor beta chains were all read from a single sample in a study of blood T cell repertoires in COVID-19 (dated by TCRdb to between 2020 and 2021). The library came from the immunoSEQ multiplex PCR assay. What TCRdb holds here is the immuneACCESS table cut down to in-frame rearrangements. Part of the clones is not present; checked against another copy, under half of the missing clones reflect an unresolved V gene, and the others are unexplained. This sample lists approximately 230,000 clones; about four fifths were detected once. The ten largest clones take up 7.5% to 10% of the sample. Sequenced sample: peripheral blood. The receptors come from a man older than 75 with acute or convalescent COVID-19.

J is TRBJ1-2 and V is TRBV6-6; 7 positions agree with TRBD1. Germline-derived CDR1 and CDR2 are MNHNY and SVGAGI (reference sequence). Losses at the gene ends were 8 bases for V and 2 bases for J; bases not matched to a gene: 5. The CDR3 is 13 residues long. The CDR3 loop reads CASAGQKNYGYTF. The CDR3 DNA follows: TGTGCCAGCGCGGGACAGAAAAACTATGGCTACACCTTC.

The chain joins TRBV7-2 to TRBJ2-1; the match to TRBD2 covers 8 bases. Germline CDR1 is SGHTA and CDR2 is FQGNSA. J gave up 10 bases and V 9 bases, and 20 bases lay outside the gene matches. The CDR3 loop spans 16 amino acids. The CDR3 nucleotides are TGTGCCAGTGTGCGGGTTGGGGGGACTAGGTCCGGGGAGCAGTTCTTC. Protein product: CASVRVGGTRSGEQFF.

V gene TRBV27 combines with J gene TRBJ2-7; D might be TRBD2 (6 bases). Trimming shortened V by 6 bases and J by 0 bases, and 15 bases separated the two germline ends. The germline V gene has CDR1 MNHEY and CDR2 SMNVEV (reference sequence). The CDR3 runs to 15 residues. CDR3 sequence: CASRMSAGSSYEQYF. CDR3 sequence (DNA): TGTGCCAGCAGAATGTCGGCGGGGAGCTCCTACGAGCAGTACTTC.

A few counts support this clone. The chain couples TRBV6-1 to TRBJ1-6; no clear D. The germline V gene encodes CDR1 MNHNS and CDR2 SASEGT. V gave up 3 bases and J gave up 5 bases, with 11 bases separating them. This CDR3 region has 15 residues. The CDR3 nucleotides read TGTGCCAGCAGTGAGAGCGGATCTAATAATTCACCCCTCCACTTT. Protein product: CASSESGSNNSPLHF.

The V call is TRBV2, the J call TRBJ1-2, with TRBD1 identical over 9 bases. Germline V gene lookup returns CDR1 SNHLY and CDR2 FYNNEI. The CDR3 has 14 amino acids. J was trimmed by 3 bases and V by 6 bases; bases with no gene match: 5. CDR3 bases: TGTGCCAGCAGCGGGACAGGGAAGGACTATGGCTACACCTTC. It yields the protein CASSGTGKDYGYTF.

CDR3 sequence: CASSFRLGEGEAFF. Here the CDR3 DNA reads TGCGCCAGCAGCTTTAGACTTGGGGAGGGTGAAGCTTTCTTT. The chain combines TRBV5-1 with TRBJ1-1; D ambiguous. Between the trimmed V and J ends, which lost 2 bases and 7 bases, there was a span of 15 bases. Germline V gene sequence: CDR1 SGHRS, CDR2 YFSETQ. This CDR3 region has 14 residues.

The rearrangement uses TRBV7-9 and TRBJ1-3; 9 bases map to TRBD1. The germline CDR1 and CDR2 sequences are SEHNR and FQNEAQ (reference sequence). The CDR3 consists of 16 residues. Unmatched junction bases numbered 8, after V lost 5 bases and J lost 3 bases. DNA of the CDR3: TGTGCCAGCAGCCAGATACAGGGGGCAGGTGGAAACACCATATATTTT. It yields the protein CASSQIQGAGGNTIYF.

The chain links TRBV28 to TRBJ2-7; a weak D match, TRBD2 (5 bases). The CDR3 covers 13 residues. Germline values: CDR1 MDHEN, CDR2 SYDVKM. Trimming shortened V by 5 bases and J by 6 bases, and 14 bases separated the two germline ends. This CDR3 is CASSNSAGGEQYF. DNA of the CDR3: TGTGCCAGCAGTAATAGCGCGGGCGGCGAGCAGTACTTC.

Comment on this clone: This CDR3 is also generated by other DNA sequences in the sample. V usage is TRBV7-2 and J usage is TRBJ2-7; D may be TRBD1 (5 bases). The CDR3 runs 12 residues. The V and J ends lost 2 bases and 4 bases respectively, with 6 bases between them. Germline-derived CDR1 and CDR2 are SGHTA and FQGNSA. This CDR3 is CASSLTGYEQYF. The CDR3, as DNA: TGTGCCAGCAGCTTAACAGGATACGAGCAGTACTTC. The full variable domain, its missing parts supplied by reference TRBV7-2 and TRBJ2-7, is GAGVSQSPSNKVTEKGKDVELRCDPISGHTALYWYRQSLGQGLEFLIYFQGNSAPDKSGLPSDRFSAERTGGSVSTLTIQRTQQEDSAVYLCASSLTGYEQYFGPGTRLTVT.

The rearrangement joins TRBV5-6 to TRBJ1-2; TRBD1 matches at 10 bases. The germline CDR1 and CDR2 sequences are SGHDT and YYEEEE. The CDR3 has 14 residues. Germline trimming cut 6 bases from V and 6 bases from J; bases unmatched to any gene: 8. CDR3 sequence (DNA): TGTGCCAGCACCAGGACAGGGGGGCGCCATGGCTACACCTTC. Encoded protein: CASTRTGGRHGYTF.

CDR3 nucleotides: TGCGCCAGCAGCTCGGGATCCAGAGGGAGGGCCACCGAGCAGTACTTC. Encoded protein: CASSSGSRGRATEQYF. This chain connects TRBV5-1 to TRBJ2-7; 7 bases are shared with TRBD2. CDR1 is SGHRS and CDR2 is YFSETQ in the germline V gene. This CDR3 has 16 amino acids. V shed 3 bases and J 6 bases; nucleotides not matched to a gene: 15.

The J gene is TRBJ2-1, the V gene TRBV11-2, with D hard to call. The V end was cut by 1 base, the J end by 2 bases, with 15 bases between. The CDR3 sequence is 17 residues long. CDR1 is SGHAT and CDR2 is FQNNGV in the germline V gene. CDR3 nucleotides: TGTGCCAGCAGCTTAGTTTCCAGCGCCAGTACCTACAATGAGCAGTTCTTC. Encoded protein: CASSLVSSASTYNEQFF.

This clone was seen once. The chain uses TRBV7-9 and TRBJ2-3; 9 positions match TRBD1. The V and J ends lost 0 bases and 3 bases, in that order; junction bases with no gene match: 7. CDR3 length: 17 residues. Germline V gene sequence: CDR1 SEHNR, CDR2 FQNEAQ (reference sequence). The CDR3 DNA sequence: TGTGCCAGCAGCTTAGCCCAGGGACAGGGATGGACAGATACGCAGTATTTT. It encodes CASSLAQGQGWTDTQYF.

V usage is TRBV5-1 and J usage is TRBJ1-4; 9 nucleotides match TRBD1. Germline trimming cut 4 bases from V and 8 bases from J; bases unmatched to any gene: 12. The CDR3 extends over 16 amino acids. CDR1 and CDR2 (germline): SGHRS, YFSETQ. The CDR3 loop is CASSLGGTGLGEKLFF. DNA for the CDR3: TGCGCCAGCAGCCTCGGTGGGACAGGGTTAGGGGAAAAACTGTTTTTT.

The chain joins TRBV6-1 to TRBJ2-5, with D possibly being TRBD2 (5 bases). The ends were cut back, 2 bases at V and 5 bases at J, with 15 bases in the middle. The CDR3 contains 15 residues. Germline CDR1 reads MNHNS; CDR2 reads SASEGT. The CDR3 loop reads CASSERPAPGETQYF. The CDR3 region has the DNA TGTGCCAGCAGTGAAAGGCCAGCCCCGGGGGAGACCCAGTACTTC.